The 30 T cell receptor beta chains below were found in one sample sequenced in a study of blood T cell repertoires in COVID-19. The repertoire was sequenced with immunoSEQ multiplex PCR; TCRdb's copy has only in-frame clones and lacks some. The repertoire holds about 94,000 clones, with over 75% as singletons. What was sequenced was peripheral blood. These receptors were collected from a woman over 75 with acute or convalescent COVID-19.

V and J are TRBV18 and TRBJ2-3; the match to TRBD2 covers 12 bases. The CDR3 length is 16 residues. The junction had 4 bases not matched to a gene; V was cut back by 3 bases and J by 3 bases. CDR1 KGHSH and CDR2 LQKENI come from the germline V gene. The CDR3 is CASSPLAGGPTDTQYF. In DNA, the CDR3 is TGTGCCAGCTCACCCCTAGCGGGGGGGCCGACAGATACGCAGTATTTT.

V and J are TRBV11-1 and TRBJ2-1; the match to TRBD2 covers 8 bases. CDR3 size: 15 residues. CDR1 is SGHAT and CDR2 is FQDESV in the germline V gene (reference sequence). With 4 bases clipped from V and 7 bases from J, the junction kept 9 bases outside the gene matches. The CDR3 DNA reads as TGTGCCAGCAGCTCCGTAGCGGGACGACTTAATGAGCAGTTCTTC. It codes for CASSSVAGRLNEQFF.

This clone was observed a handful of times. The chain is built from TRBV11-2 and TRBJ1-1; TRBD1 might be the D (5 bases). The CDR3 sequence is 16 residues long. V lost 0 bases and J lost 3, with 14 bases in between. The germline V gene encodes CDR1 SGHAT and CDR2 FQNNGV. The CDR3 spells CASSLEGARADTEAFF. CDR3 DNA: TGTGCCAGCAGCTTAGAAGGGGCCAGGGCGGACACTGAAGCTTTCTTT.

Written as DNA, the CDR3 is TGTGCCAGCAGCCAAAGGAGCTACGAGCAGTACTTC. Translating gives CASSQRSYEQYF. This sequence joins TRBV3-1 (or the pseudogene TRBV3-2) and TRBJ2-7; D is undetermined. V gave up 2 bases and J gave up 3 bases, with 5 bases separating them. This CDR3 spans 12 amino acids. The germline V gene encodes CDR1 LGHDT and CDR2 YNNKEL (reference sequence).

The chain recombines TRBV2 with TRBJ1-5, with D uncertain. From germline, CDR1 is SNHLY and CDR2 FYNNEI. The CDR3 has 15 residues. V dropped 6 bases and J dropped 0 bases, with 12 bases sitting between them. As DNA, the CDR3 is TGTGCCAGCAGAGAGGCGCGAGTTAGCAATCAGCCCCAGCATTTT. Its protein product is CASREARVSNQPQHF.

This sequence joins TRBV6-5 and TRBJ2-1, with D unclear. V lost 7 bases to trimming and J lost 0 bases, with 7 bases between them. The V gene's germline CDR1 is MNHEY and CDR2 SVGAGI. The CDR3 has 13 residues. DNA of the CDR3: TGTGCCAGCACCCCCAGCTCCTACAATGAGCAGTTCTTC. Its translation is CASTPSSYNEQFF.

The CDR3 here is CASSLAGGIDNEQFF. CDR3 nucleotide sequence: TGTGCCAGCAGCTTAGCGGGAGGCATCGACAATGAGCAGTTCTTC. The rearrangement links TRBV5-6 to TRBJ2-1, with 9 bases aligning to TRBD2. Germline V gene lookup returns CDR1 SGHDT and CDR2 YYEEEE. The V and J ends lost 2 bases and 5 bases, in that order; junction bases with no gene match: 5. This CDR3 comprises 15 residues.

This chain links TRBV11-2 with TRBJ2-5, with D possibly being TRBD2 (6 bases). Trimming removed 4 bases at V and 3 bases at J, with 12 bases between. The CDR3 loop spans 14 amino acids. The germline V gene has CDR1 SGHAT and CDR2 FQNNGV. The CDR3 here is CASSWGLSEETQYF. In DNA form, the CDR3 reads TGTGCCAGCAGCTGGGGACTGAGCGAAGAGACCCAGTACTTC.

The V and J genes are TRBV6-5 and TRBJ2-7, with 13 nucleotides matching TRBD2. Trimming took 5 bases from V and 2 from J; bases not matched to a gene: 0. The CDR3 extends over 14 amino acids. Germline V lookup: CDR1 MNHEY, CDR2 SVGAGI. CDR3 loop: CASSTSGGAYEQYF. DNA for the CDR3: TGTGCCAGCAGTACTAGCGGGGGGGCCTACGAGCAGTACTTC.

Written as DNA, the CDR3 is TGTGCCAGCAGCCCGGGACTCGAAGAGACCCAGTACTTC. Amino acids: CASSPGLEETQYF. The V gene is TRBV14, the J gene TRBJ2-5, with a weak D call TRBD2 (6 bases). The germline V and J ends were trimmed by 4 bases and 3 bases, with 9 bases remaining between them. The CDR3 runs 13 residues. CDR1 is SGHDN and CDR2 is FVKESK in the germline V gene. Complete variable domain (other parts from reference TRBV14 and TRBJ2-5): EAGVTQFPSHSVIEKGQTVTLRCDPISGHDNLYWYRRVMGKEIKFLLHFVKESKQDESGMPNNRFLAERTGGTYSTLKVQPAELEDSGVYFCASSPGLEETQYFGPGTRLLVL.

V is TRBV7-2 and J is TRBJ1-4; 7 positions match TRBD1. J was trimmed by 4 bases and V by 5 bases; bases with no gene match: 16. Germline loops: CDR1 SGHTA, CDR2 FQGNSA. The CDR3 spans 18 residues. For the CDR3, the DNA is TGTGCCAGCAGCGCCCGCCGGGACAGCATAAATTATAATGAAAAACTGTTTTTT. The encoded protein is CASSARRDSINYNEKLFF.

V is TRBV5-1 and J is TRBJ1-3; 10 bases are shared with TRBD1. The trim removed 4 bases at V and 3 bases at J, leaving 7 bases unmatched. The CDR3 is 16 amino acids. CDR1 and CDR2 from the germline V gene are SGHRS and YFSETQ. CDR3 amino acids: CASSISGTGVGNTIYF. CDR3 bases: TGCGCCAGCAGCATCTCCGGGACAGGGGTTGGAAACACCATATATTTT. The variable domain in full, with the rest retrieved from reference TRBV5-1 and TRBJ1-3, is KAGVTQTPRYLIKTRGQQVTLSCSPISGHRSVSWYQQTPGQGLQFLFEYFSETQRNKGNFPGRFSGRQFSNSRSEMNVSTLELGDSALYLCASSISGTGVGNTIYFGEGSWLTVV.

The chain carries TRBV6-5 and TRBJ2-7; D remains ambiguous. The CDR3 totals 14 residues. The V and J ends lost 4 bases and 5 bases respectively, with 15 bases between them. The germline V gene encodes CDR1 MNHEY and CDR2 SVGAGI. CDR3 in DNA: TGTGCCAGCAGTTTTAAGTACTCCGTCGACGAGCAGTACTTC. Its translation is CASSFKYSVDEQYF.

This clone was recorded once. The chain has TRBV15 and TRBJ1-2; D unclear. V was trimmed by 5 bases and J by 2 bases, leaving 6 bases between them. The length of the CDR3 is 12 residues. Germline CDR1 LNHNV, CDR2 YYDKDF (reference sequence). The CDR3 loop reads CATSARNYGYTF. The CDR3 coding sequence is TGTGCCACCAGCGCCAGGAACTATGGCTACACCTTC.

The rearrangement joins TRBV9 to TRBJ1-5; D is possibly TRBD1 (6 bases). Trimming stripped 0 bases from V and 8 bases from J, with 9 bases between. This CDR3 is built from 13 residues. CDR1 is SGDLS and CDR2 is YYNGEE in the germline V gene. The CDR3 sequence: CASSVGPGEPQHF. The CDR3, as DNA: TGTGCCAGCAGCGTAGGTCCAGGGGAGCCCCAGCATTTT. Full variable domain (missing parts from reference TRBV9 and TRBJ1-5): DSGVTQTPKHLITATGQRVTLRCSPRSGDLSVYWYQQSLDQGLQFLIQYYNGEERAKGNILERFSAQQFPDLHSELNLSSLELGDSALYFCASSVGPGEPQHFGDGTRLSIL.

The chain links TRBV7-2 to TRBJ1-2; tentative D call: TRBD1 (5 bases). V was cut by 5 bases and J by 5 bases, with 15 bases left in between. This CDR3 spans 14 amino acids. The germline gives CDR1 SGHTA, CDR2 FQGNSA. The CDR3 bases are TGTGCCAGCAGCGGACAAAATGGGGGGTATGGCTACACCTTC. Residues: CASSGQNGGYGYTF. The complete variable domain, with remaining parts taken from reference TRBV7-2 and TRBJ1-2, reads GAGVSQSPSNKVTEKGKDVELRCDPISGHTALYWYRQSLGQGLEFLIYFQGNSAPDKSGLPSDRFSAERTGGSVSTLTIQRTQQEDSAVYLCASSGQNGGYGYTFGSGTRLTVV.

The chain is built from TRBV11-2 and TRBJ1-3; D is ambiguous. Trimming removed 3 bases at V and 7 bases at J, with 7 bases between. The CDR3 totals 12 residues. Germline loops: CDR1 SGHAT, CDR2 FQNNGV. CDR3 sequence reads: CASSLNGNTIYF. The CDR3 nucleotides are TGTGCCAGCAGCTTGAACGGGAACACCATATATTTT.

A remark on this clone: Compared with germline, one end of the junction differs, possibly owing to a read error. The chain is built from TRBV7-7 and TRBJ2-3, with 7 bases identical to TRBD1. The CDR3 contains 16 residues. Germline V CDR1 and CDR2: SSHAT, FNYEAQ (reference sequence). The CDR3 DNA is TGTGCTAGCAGCTTAGGGCAGGGGGTCAACACAGATACGCAGTATTTT. Translating gives CASSLGQGVNTDTQYF.

The chain is built from TRBV2 and TRBJ1-2; no definite D call. Trimming took off 5 bases at V and 5 bases at J, with 18 bases between the two ends. This CDR3 is built from 15 residues. Germline-derived CDR1 and CDR2 are SNHLY and FYNNEI. The CDR3 spells CASSSSRDTPYGYTF. For the CDR3, the DNA is TGTGCCAGCAGTTCAAGCAGAGACACGCCTTATGGCTACACCTTC.

The chain joins TRBV19 to TRBJ1-3; 7 positions match TRBD1. The germline V gene encodes CDR1 LNHDA and CDR2 SQIVND (reference sequence). The CDR3 has 16 residues. The ends lost 6 bases at V and 0 bases at J; junction bases unmatched: 8. The DNA of the CDR3 is TGTGCCAGTAGACCGGGACAGAAAACCTCTGGAAACACCATATATTTT. The encoded protein is CASRPGQKTSGNTIYF. Full variable domain (outside the CDR3, taken from reference TRBV19 and TRBJ1-3): DGGITQSPKYLFRKEGQNVTLSCEQNLNHDAMYWYRQDPGQGLRLIYYSQIVNDFQKGDIAEGYSVSREKKESFPLTVTSAQKNPTAFYLCASRPGQKTSGNTIYFGEGSWLTVV.

This clone appeared a single time. The chain couples TRBV11-2 to TRBJ2-3, with 10 bases identical to TRBD1. Germline CDR1 and CDR2: SGHAT and FQNNGV. This CDR3 has 15 amino acids. V lost 3 bases, J lost 2 bases, and 2 bases stayed unmatched. The CDR3: CASSFGTGDTDTQYF. CDR3 nucleotides: TGTGCCAGCAGCTTCGGGACAGGGGACACAGATACGCAGTATTTT.

The rearrangement uses TRBV7-2 and TRBJ2-2; tentative D call: TRBD1 (5 bases). Germline loops: CDR1 SGHTA, CDR2 FQGNSA. V shed 3 bases and J shed 4 bases, with 12 bases lying between them. The CDR3 contains 15 residues. CDR3 DNA: TGTGCCAGCAGCTTCGTCCAGGGAACCACCGGGGAGCTGTTTTTT. As protein: CASSFVQGTTGELFF.

V usage is TRBV19 and J usage is TRBJ1-3, with D unclear. CDR3 length equals 14 residues. Looked up from germline, CDR1 is LNHDA and CDR2 is SQIVND (reference sequence). V was clipped by 3 bases and J by 0 bases, with 6 bases between them. The CDR3 loop is CASSMAASGNTIYF. DNA for the CDR3: TGTGCCAGTAGTATGGCGGCCTCTGGAAACACCATATATTTT. Full variable domain (rest looked up from reference TRBV19 and TRBJ1-3): DGGITQSPKYLFRKEGQNVTLSCEQNLNHDAMYWYRQDPGQGLRLIYYSQIVNDFQKGDIAEGYSVSREKKESFPLTVTSAQKNPTAFYLCASSMAASGNTIYFGEGSWLTVV.

This clone was recorded once. The chain recombines TRBV4-3 with TRBJ1-1; D possibly corresponds to TRBD1 (5 bases). Germline V CDR1 and CDR2: LGHNA, YSLEER. The length of the CDR3 is 13 residues. V lost 3 bases and J 10 bases, leaving 15 bases between the germline ends. The DNA for the CDR3 is TGCGCCAGCAGCCATCGCGGGGCAGCGGGAGCTTTCTTT. This codes for CASSHRGAAGAFF.

V usage is TRBV5-5 and J usage is TRBJ2-6; D ambiguous. Per germline, CDR1 SGHKS and CDR2 YYEKEE (reference sequence). The CDR3 extends over 14 amino acids. Trimming left V 3 bases short and J 0 bases short, with 4 bases between. CDR3 residues: CASSSYSGANVLTF. The DNA for the CDR3 is TGTGCCAGCAGCTCTTACTCTGGGGCCAACGTCCTGACTTTC.

The J gene is TRBJ1-1, the V gene TRBV7-6, with a weak D call TRBD1 (6 bases). The germline gives CDR1 SGHVS, CDR2 FNYEAQ. Trimming took off 5 bases at V and 11 bases at J, with 21 bases between the two ends. The CDR3 is 14 amino acids. In DNA, the CDR3 is TGTGCCAGCAGCCCTCCACAGGGTTTGCGCGGGGCTTTCTTT. Translated: CASSPPQGLRGAFF.

In its sample, this clone was seen a few times. This chain links TRBV11-2 with TRBJ2-3; TRBD2 agrees at 8 bases. Germline values: CDR1 SGHAT, CDR2 FQNNGV. There are 17 residues in the CDR3. After removal of 2 bases from V and 2 bases from J, the junction contained 9 bases not matched to a gene. Here the CDR3 DNA reads TGTGCCAGCAGCTTAAGTTGGGCTAGCGGGCACACAGATACGCAGTATTTT. This translates into CASSLSWASGHTDTQYF.

The rearrangement links TRBV5-1 to TRBJ2-3; a weak D match, TRBD2 (5 bases). Germline CDR1 is SGHRS and CDR2 is YFSETQ. CDR3 length: 14 amino acids. Trimming left V 0 bases short and J 6 bases short, with 11 bases between. The CDR3 DNA follows: TGCGCCAGCAGCTTGGGGTTAAGAGGGGATACGCAGTATTTT. Amino acid sequence: CASSLGLRGDTQYF. Full variable domain (outside the CDR3, taken from reference TRBV5-1 and TRBJ2-3): KAGVTQTPRYLIKTRGQQVTLSCSPISGHRSVSWYQQTPGQGLQFLFEYFSETQRNKGNFPGRFSGRQFSNSRSEMNVSTLELGDSALYLCASSLGLRGDTQYFGPGTRLTVL.

V is TRBV20-1 and J is TRBJ1-4, with D uncertain. Trimming cost V 3 bases and J 7 bases, with 12 bases left between them. Looked up from germline, CDR1 is DFQATT and CDR2 is SNEGSKA (reference sequence). This CDR3 comprises 13 residues. CDR3 region: CSASRPQFEKLFF. DNA for the CDR3: TGCAGTGCTAGTAGACCACAGTTTGAAAAACTGTTTTTT.

This clone showed up just once. The V gene is TRBV27, the J gene TRBJ1-1, with no clear D. The germline gives CDR1 MNHEY, CDR2 SMNVEV (reference sequence). Trimming took off 2 bases at V and 1 base at J, with 8 bases between the two ends. CDR3 length equals 14 residues. DNA for the CDR3: TGTGCCAGCAGTTTAGCAGGTCGGAACACTGAAGCTTTCTTT. Amino acids: CASSLAGRNTEAFF.